The sequence of this T cell receptor beta chain was determined in a study of blood T cells in healthy people across ages (dated by TCRdb to 2013 to 2016). For the study in its entirety: Template switching captured roughly one uniquely barcoded TCR beta cDNA molecule per two T cells in model experiments. The donors were split into four age groups: young (average about 16 years), middle-aged (roughly 39), aged (over 55) and long-lived (roughly 86). The study analyzed two additional independent replicas of 1 million unique cDNA reads from the same blood draw for two donors, one aged 18 to 29 and one aged 80 or older. To track age-related changes in TCR beta repertoire diversity, the study relied on deep sequencing normalized with unique cDNA molecular identifiers. To avoid experimental bias, donors of different ages were randomly spread across the sequencing lanes.

The library was generated by 5' RACE. Sequenced on an Illumina HiSeq 2500. A second PCR of 7 to 11 cycles was performed with a sample-barcoded 5' primer and a J-beta primer mix. Each TCR beta cDNA molecule received a unique molecular identifier from a template-switch 5' adaptor carrying 12 random nucleotides. Each sample yielded at least 2.5 million CDR3-containing paired-end reads. The Mint cDNA synthesis kit, primed by a TRBC-specific oligonucleotide, was used to synthesize first-strand cDNA from all RNA. Following uracil-DNA glycosylase treatment, all cDNA underwent a first 18-cycle PCR with the universal primers M1SS and BC2_uni_R. As for how the authors treated the data: Normalization of each sample was performed by random selection of 1 million high-quality reads, each carrying a distinct molecular identifier. Instead of being binned into consensus sequences, reads with shared molecular identifiers were discarded. MiTCR, run with a Q25 quality threshold and the strictest error-elimination algorithm, handled CDR3 identification, clonotype clustering and error correction. Lower-bound total TCR beta diversity was estimated with a nonparametric unseen species model using Euler transformation. The public reads were reprocessed in TCRdb via fastp at Q25 and MiXCR, keeping in-frame beta chains. CDR3 protein sequences are deduplicated, and each keeps its most common genes and DNA. The V and J calls shown here were made by TCRdb, not taken from the authors' results. This sample lists 1.5 million to 2 million distinct CDR3 sequences; roughly 27% were detected once. The top ten clonotypes cover less than 9.5% of the sample.

Concerning this clonotype itself: The antigen it binds to is not known. The CDR3 carries no conserved terminal phenylalanine or tryptophan, so it likely arises from a read error.

The CDR3 numbers 14 amino acids, ends counted. Only the CDR3 part of the read is kept: 42 bases, read in frame from the first base. CDR1 and CDR2 were assigned from the germline V gene (reference sequence) as SEHNR and FQNEAQ. V lost 5 bases and J lost 6 bases; the stretch between them is 14 bases long. Donors were 35 to 40 systemically healthy Caucasian individuals from Russia aged roughly 6 to 90 years. Each donor gave roughly 9.5 milliliters of peripheral blood, collected into EDTA-treated Vacutainer tubes. PBMCs were isolated by Ficoll-Paque density-gradient centrifugation, with at least 6 million obtained per sample. Total RNA was extracted from PBMCs with Trizol reagent, with at least 5 micrograms obtained per sample. For every donor, flow cytometry on a PBMC aliquot measured the percentage of naive CD45RAhigh/CD27high T cells. Broad study findings and their caveats: Compared with the aged group, the long-lived group had more naive CD4+ T cells, fewer expanded clones and increased TCR diversity, a pattern suggesting age selection. Since profiling was done on bulk unsorted PBMCs, naive and antigen-experienced compartments could not be conclusively compared. Estimates of total diversity based on one million sequenced T cells were considered lower bounds and underestimates. As age increased, observed TCR beta diversity per million T cells dropped in a roughly linear way, and a significant reduction was already evident by age 40. A strong correlation was found between observed TCR beta diversity and the percentage of naive T cells measured by flow cytometry. Because donor CMV infection status was unknown, age-related changes in expanded clonotypes were potentially confounded.

The source of this sequence is a woman aged 25-40 years in good health. The sequence links TRBV7-9 to TRBJ1-5; tentative D gene TRBD1, with 5 bases matching. The specimen was blood. The base sequence is TGTGCCAGCAGCGTTGACAGCGGGGGTCAGCCCCAGCATTTG. Its coded protein is CASSVDSGGQPQHL.